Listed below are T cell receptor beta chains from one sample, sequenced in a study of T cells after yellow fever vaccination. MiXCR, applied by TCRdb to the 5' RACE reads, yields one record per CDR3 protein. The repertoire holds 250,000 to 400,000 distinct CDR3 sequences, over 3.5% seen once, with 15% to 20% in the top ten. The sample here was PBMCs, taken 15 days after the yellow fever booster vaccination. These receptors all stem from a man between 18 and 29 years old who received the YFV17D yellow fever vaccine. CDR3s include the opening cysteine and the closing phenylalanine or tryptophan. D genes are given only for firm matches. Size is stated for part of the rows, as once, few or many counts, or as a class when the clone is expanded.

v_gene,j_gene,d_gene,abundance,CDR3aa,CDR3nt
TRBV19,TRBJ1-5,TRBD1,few,CARTPGQDNQPQHF,TGTGCCAGAACCCCGGGACAGGATAATCAGCCCCAGCATTTT
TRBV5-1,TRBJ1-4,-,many,CASSPPTGPNEKLFF,TGCGCCAGCAGCCCACCGACAGGCCCTAATGAAAAACTGTTTTTT
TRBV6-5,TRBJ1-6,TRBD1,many,CASRWDRSNYSPLHF,TGTGCCAGCCGATGGGACAGGTCTAATTATTCACCCCTCCACTTT
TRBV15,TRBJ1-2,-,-,CATSRPGRGGYTF,TGTGCCACCAGCAGACCCGGACGGGGAGGCTACACCTTC
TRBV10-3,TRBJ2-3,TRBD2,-,CAIRTSGEFTDTQYF,TGTGCCATCCGGACTAGCGGGGAATTTACAGATACGCAGTATTTT
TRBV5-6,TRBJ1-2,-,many,CASSLGRDYGYTF,TGTGCCAGCAGCTTGGGCCGGGACTATGGCTACACCTTC
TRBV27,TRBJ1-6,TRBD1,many,CASSLQTGYNSPLHF,TGTGCCAGCAGTTTACAGACAGGGTATAATTCACCCCTCCACTTT
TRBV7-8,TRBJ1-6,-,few,CASSSRTIPNSPLHF,TGTGCCAGCAGCTCCAGGACAATCCCTAATTCACCCCTCCACTTT
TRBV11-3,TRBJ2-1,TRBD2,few,CASSASLAGGLNEQFF,TGTGCCAGCAGCGCCTCACTAGCGGGGGGCCTAAATGAGCAGTTCTTC
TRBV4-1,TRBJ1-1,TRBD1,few,CASSLLPGGGLAFF,TGCGCCAGCAGCCTTCTCCCAGGGGGGGGTTTGGCTTTCTTT
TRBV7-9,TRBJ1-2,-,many,CASSLEGIVYGYTF,TGTGCCAGCAGCTTAGAGGGGATCGTCTATGGCTACACCTTC
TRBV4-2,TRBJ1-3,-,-,CASSQGGPYGNTIYF,TGTGCCAGCAGCCAAGGCGGGCCTTATGGAAACACCATATATTTT
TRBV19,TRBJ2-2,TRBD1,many,CASSRGTGGGKPGELFF,TGTGCCAGCTCCAGGGGGACAGGGGGCGGAAAGCCCGGGGAGCTGTTTTTT
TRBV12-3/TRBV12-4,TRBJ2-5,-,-,CASSLSYREETQYF,TGTGCCAGCAGTTTAAGTTACAGGGAAGAGACCCAGTACTTC
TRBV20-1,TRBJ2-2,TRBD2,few,CSARKRGRTGELFF,TGCAGTGCTCGGAAGCGGGGTAGGACCGGGGAGCTGTTTTTT
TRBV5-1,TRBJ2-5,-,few,CASSRLGQKYQETQYF,TGCGCCAGCAGCCGCCTAGGACAGAAGTACCAAGAGACCCAGTACTTC
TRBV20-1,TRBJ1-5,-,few,CSARALGGANQPQHF,TGCAGTGCTAGAGCCCTGGGAGGGGCAAATCAGCCCCAGCATTTT
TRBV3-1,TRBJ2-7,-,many,CASSGGPREQYF,TGTGCCAGCTCCGGGGGCCCACGCGAGCAGTACTTC
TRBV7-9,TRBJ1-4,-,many,CASSQEEYEKLFF,TGTGCCAGCAGCCAGGAAGAGTATGAAAAACTGTTTTTT
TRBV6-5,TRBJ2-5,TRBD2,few,CASSLAGGPSQETQYF,TGTGCCAGCAGTCTAGCGGGGGGGCCCAGTCAAGAGACCCAGTACTTC
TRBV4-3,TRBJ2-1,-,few,CASSQVTDWYNEQFF,TGCGCCAGCAGCCAAGTTACAGACTGGTACAATGAGCAGTTCTTC
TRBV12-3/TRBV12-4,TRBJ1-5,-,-,CASSTQGNGNQPQHF,TGTGCCAGCAGTACACAGGGTAATGGCAATCAGCCCCAGCATTTT
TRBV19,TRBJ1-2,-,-,CASGASGGYTF,TGTGCCAGTGGGGCCTCGGGCGGCTACACCTTC
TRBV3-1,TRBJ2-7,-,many,CASSQDFYEQYF,TGTGCCAGCAGCCAAGATTTCTACGAGCAGTACTTC
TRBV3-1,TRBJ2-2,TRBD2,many,CASSQDQRGTGELFF,TGTGCCAGCAGCCAAGATCAGCGGGGGACCGGGGAGCTGTTTTTT
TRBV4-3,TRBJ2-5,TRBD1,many,CASSQDLGQAKETQYF,TGCGCCAGCAGCCAAGACCTCGGACAGGCGAAAGAGACCCAGTACTTC
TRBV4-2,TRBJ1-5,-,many,CASSQAAGSYQPQHF,TGTGCCAGCAGCCAAGCTGCGGGGTCGTATCAGCCCCAGCATTTT
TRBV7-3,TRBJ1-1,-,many,CASSPTGLTEAFF,TGTGCCAGCAGCCCTACAGGACTCACTGAAGCTTTCTTT
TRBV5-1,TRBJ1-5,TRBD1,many,CASSLEGAQPQHF,TGCGCCAGCAGCTTGGAGGGGGCTCAGCCCCAGCATTTT
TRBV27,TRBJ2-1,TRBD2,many,CAIASGGAIWEQFF,TGTGCCATTGCGAGCGGGGGCGCGATATGGGAGCAGTTCTTC
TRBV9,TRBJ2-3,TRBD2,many,CASSVYGGGGADTQYF,TGTGCCAGCAGCGTATATGGCGGGGGAGGCGCAGATACGCAGTATTTT